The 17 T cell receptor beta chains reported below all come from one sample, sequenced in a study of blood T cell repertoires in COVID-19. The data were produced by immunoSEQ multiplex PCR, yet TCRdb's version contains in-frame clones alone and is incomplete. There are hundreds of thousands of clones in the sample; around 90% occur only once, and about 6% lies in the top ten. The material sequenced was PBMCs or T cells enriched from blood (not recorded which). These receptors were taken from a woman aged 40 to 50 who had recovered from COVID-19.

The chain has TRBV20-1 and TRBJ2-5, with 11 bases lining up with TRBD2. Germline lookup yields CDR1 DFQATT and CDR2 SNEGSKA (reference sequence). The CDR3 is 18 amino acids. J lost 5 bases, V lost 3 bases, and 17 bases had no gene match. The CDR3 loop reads CSASVSLTSGTRWETQYF. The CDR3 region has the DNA TGCAGTGCTAGTGTCTCGCTGACTAGCGGGACGAGGTGGGAGACCCAGTACTTC.

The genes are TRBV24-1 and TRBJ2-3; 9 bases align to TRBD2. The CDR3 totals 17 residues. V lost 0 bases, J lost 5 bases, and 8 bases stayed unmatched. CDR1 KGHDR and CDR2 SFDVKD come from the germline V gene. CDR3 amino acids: CATSDLSPSGKLDTQYF. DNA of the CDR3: TGTGCCACCAGTGATTTGAGTCCTAGCGGGAAGTTAGATACGCAGTATTTT.

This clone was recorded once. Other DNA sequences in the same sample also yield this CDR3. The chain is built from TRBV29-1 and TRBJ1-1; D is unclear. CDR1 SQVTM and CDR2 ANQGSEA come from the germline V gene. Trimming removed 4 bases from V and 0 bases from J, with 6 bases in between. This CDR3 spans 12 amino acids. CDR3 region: CSVGQLNTEAFF. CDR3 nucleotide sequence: TGCAGCGTTGGCCAGTTGAACACTGAAGCTTTCTTT.

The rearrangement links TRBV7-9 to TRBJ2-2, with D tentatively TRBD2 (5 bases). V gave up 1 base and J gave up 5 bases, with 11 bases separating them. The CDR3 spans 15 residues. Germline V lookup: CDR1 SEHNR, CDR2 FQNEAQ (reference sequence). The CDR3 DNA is TGTGCCAGCAGCTTAGGCGAGAGGGCAACCGGGGAGCTGTTTTTT. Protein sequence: CASSLGERATGELFF.

CDR3 in amino acids: CASSQTGGYEQYF. The CDR3 DNA sequence: TGTGCCAGCAGCCAGACAGGGGGCTACGAGCAGTACTTC. The chain has TRBV11-2 and TRBJ2-7; TRBD1 aligns across 9 bases. With V trimmed by 5 bases and J by 3 bases, 2 bases remained unmatched. This CDR3 comprises 13 residues. Germline V CDR1 and CDR2: SGHAT, FQNNGV. Based on the CDR3 plus reference TRBV11-2 and TRBJ2-7, the full variable domain is EAGVAQSPRYKIIEKRQSVAFWCNPISGHATLYWYQQILGQGPKLLIQFQNNGVVDDSQLPKDRFSAERLKGVDSTLKIQPAKLEDSAVYLCASSQTGGYEQYFGPGTRLTVT.

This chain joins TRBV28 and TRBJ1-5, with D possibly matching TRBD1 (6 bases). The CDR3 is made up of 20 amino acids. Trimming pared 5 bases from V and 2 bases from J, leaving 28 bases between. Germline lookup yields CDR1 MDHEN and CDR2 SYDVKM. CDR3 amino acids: CASSTQMGGRSSERNQPQHF. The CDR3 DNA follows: TGTGCCAGCAGTACTCAAATGGGGGGGCGGTCGTCCGAGCGCAATCAGCCCCAGCATTTT.

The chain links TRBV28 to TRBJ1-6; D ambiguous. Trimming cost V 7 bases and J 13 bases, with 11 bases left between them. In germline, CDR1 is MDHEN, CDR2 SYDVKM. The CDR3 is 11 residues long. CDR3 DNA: TGTGCCAGCACCCTCGGAGGTCCCCTCCACTTT. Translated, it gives CASTLGGPLHF.

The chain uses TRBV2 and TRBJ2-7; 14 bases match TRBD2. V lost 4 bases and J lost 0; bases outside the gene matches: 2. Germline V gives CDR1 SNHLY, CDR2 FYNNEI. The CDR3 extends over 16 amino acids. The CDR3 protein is CASSGGLAGDSYEQYF. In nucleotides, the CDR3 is TGTGCCAGCAGTGGGGGACTAGCGGGGGACTCCTACGAGCAGTACTTC.

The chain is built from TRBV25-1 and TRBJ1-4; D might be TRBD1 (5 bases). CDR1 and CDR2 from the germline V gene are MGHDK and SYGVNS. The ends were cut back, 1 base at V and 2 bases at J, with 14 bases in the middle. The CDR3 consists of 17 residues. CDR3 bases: TGTGCCAGCAGTGAATTAGGAAAGGGGTGGACTAATGAAAAACTGTTTTTT. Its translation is CASSELGKGWTNEKLFF.

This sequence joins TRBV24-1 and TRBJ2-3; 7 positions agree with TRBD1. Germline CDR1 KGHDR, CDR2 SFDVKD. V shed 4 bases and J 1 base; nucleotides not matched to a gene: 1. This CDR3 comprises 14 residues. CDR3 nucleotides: TGTGCCACCAGTGACGGGACAGGCACAGATACGCAGTATTTT. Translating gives CATSDGTGTDTQYF.

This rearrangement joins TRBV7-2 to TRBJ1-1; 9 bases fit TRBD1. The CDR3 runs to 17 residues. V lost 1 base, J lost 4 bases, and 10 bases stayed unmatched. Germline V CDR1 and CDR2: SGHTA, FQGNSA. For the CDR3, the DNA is TGTGCCAGCAGCTTAGTTGGACAGGGGATAGTGGGCACTGAAGCTTTCTTT. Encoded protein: CASSLVGQGIVGTEAFF. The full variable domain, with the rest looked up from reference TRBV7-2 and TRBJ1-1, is GAGVSQSPSNKVTEKGKDVELRCDPISGHTALYWYRQSLGQGLEFLIYFQGNSAPDKSGLPSDRFSAERTGGSVSTLTIQRTQQEDSAVYLCASSLVGQGIVGTEAFFGQGTRLTVV.

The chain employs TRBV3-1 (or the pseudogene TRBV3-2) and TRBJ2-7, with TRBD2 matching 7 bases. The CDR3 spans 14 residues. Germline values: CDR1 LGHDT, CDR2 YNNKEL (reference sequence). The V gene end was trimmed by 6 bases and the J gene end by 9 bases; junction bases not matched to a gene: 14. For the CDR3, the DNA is TGTGCCAGCAGACCTAGCGGAAGGCTAGTCGGGCAGTACTTC. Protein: CASRPSGRLVGQYF.

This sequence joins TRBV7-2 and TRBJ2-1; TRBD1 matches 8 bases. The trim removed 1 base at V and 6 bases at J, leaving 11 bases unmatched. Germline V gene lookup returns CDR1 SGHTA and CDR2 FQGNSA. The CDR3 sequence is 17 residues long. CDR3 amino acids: CASSLGFHPGGRNEQFF. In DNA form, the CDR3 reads TGTGCCAGCAGCTTAGGCTTTCACCCAGGGGGCCGCAATGAGCAGTTCTTC.

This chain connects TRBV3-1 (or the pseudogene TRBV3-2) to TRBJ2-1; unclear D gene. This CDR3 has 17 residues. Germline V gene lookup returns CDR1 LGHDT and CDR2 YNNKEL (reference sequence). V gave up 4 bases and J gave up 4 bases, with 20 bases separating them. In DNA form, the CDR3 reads TGTGCCAGCAGCCTTGAATCGAGAGACCCTAGGTACAATGAGCAGTTCTTC. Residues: CASSLESRDPRYNEQFF.

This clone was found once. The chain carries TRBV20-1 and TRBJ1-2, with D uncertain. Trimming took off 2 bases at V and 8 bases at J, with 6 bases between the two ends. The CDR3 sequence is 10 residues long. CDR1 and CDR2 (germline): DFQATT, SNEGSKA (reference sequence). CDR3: CSARTIGYTF. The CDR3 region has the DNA TGCAGTGCTAGAACAATAGGCTACACCTTC.

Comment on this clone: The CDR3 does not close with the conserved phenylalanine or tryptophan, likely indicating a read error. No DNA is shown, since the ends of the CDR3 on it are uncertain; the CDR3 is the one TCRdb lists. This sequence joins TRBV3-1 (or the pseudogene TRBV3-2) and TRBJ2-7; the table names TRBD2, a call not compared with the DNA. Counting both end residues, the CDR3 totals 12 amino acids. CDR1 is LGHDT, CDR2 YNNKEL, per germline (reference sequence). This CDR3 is CASSHYRGDPTY.

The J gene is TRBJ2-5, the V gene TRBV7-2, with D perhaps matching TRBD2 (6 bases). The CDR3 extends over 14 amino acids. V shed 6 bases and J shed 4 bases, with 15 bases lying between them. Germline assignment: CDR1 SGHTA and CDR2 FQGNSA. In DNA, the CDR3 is TGTGCCAGCAGTTACCTGGCGGGGATAGAGACCCAGTACTTC. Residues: CASSYLAGIETQYF.